A single sample is the source of the 8 T cell receptor beta chains below, sequenced in a study of T cells after yellow fever vaccination. A single record per CDR3 protein comes from TCRdb applying MiXCR to the 5' RACE reads. The table records some 110,000 distinct CDR3 sequences, 8% to 9.5% of them present only once. The specimen was CD8+ T cells sorted from PBMCs, collected 45 days after the yellow fever booster vaccination. These receptors originate from a man aged 30-40 years who received the YFV17D yellow fever vaccine.

This clonotype was detected many times. The genes are TRBV5-5 and TRBJ1-5; 9 positions agree with TRBD1. Germline CDR1 SGHKS, CDR2 YYEKEE (reference sequence). The J segment lost 7 bases and the V segment lost 0 bases, leaving 5 bases of the junction unmatched. This CDR3 region has 15 residues. The CDR3, as DNA: TGTGCCAGCAGCTTGGAAGACAGGGGGAAACAGCCCCAGCATTTT. This gives the protein CASSLEDRGKQPQHF.

This clonotype was counted only a few times. The chain is built from TRBV4-3 and TRBJ2-4; D perhaps matches TRBD2 (5 bases). CDR3 size: 16 residues. Germline V CDR1 and CDR2: LGHNA, YSLEER. Trimming took 0 bases from V and 6 from J, leaving 15 bases between them. CDR3 residues: CASSQDGVGGGNIQYF. The CDR3 nucleotides read TGCGCCAGCAGCCAAGATGGGGTAGGAGGCGGAAACATTCAGTACTTC.

This clonotype came up many times. This sequence joins TRBV9 and TRBJ2-2; tentative D call: TRBD1 (6 bases). CDR1 and CDR2 (germline): SGDLS, YYNGEE. The CDR3 has 13 amino acids. V lost 3 bases, J lost 4 bases, and 7 bases lay in between. DNA of the CDR3: TGTGCCAGCAGCGGACAGGTCACCGGGGAGCTGTTTTTT. It encodes CASSGQVTGELFF.

This clonotype was recorded at least ten times. The chain recombines TRBV6-2 or TRBV6-3 with TRBJ2-7; D is possibly TRBD1 (6 bases). The V gene lost 4 bases and the J gene lost 5 bases, with 12 bases spanning the gap. Germline loops: CDR1 MNHEY, CDR2 SVGEGT. The CDR3 spans 13 residues. Written as DNA, the CDR3 is TGTGCCAGCAGTTCCTACAGGGTCCACGAGCAGTACTTC. This translates into CASSSYRVHEQYF.

This clonotype was found many times. The gene calls are TRBV11-2 and TRBJ2-3; D is unclear. CDR1 and CDR2 from the germline V gene are SGHAT and FQNNGV. V lost 4 bases, J lost 3 bases, and 5 bases lay in between. The CDR3 has 12 amino acids. The CDR3 loop reads CASSSYTDTQYF. The CDR3 DNA reads TGTGCCAGCAGCTCCTATACAGATACGCAGTATTTT.

This clonotype was observed many times. This chain links TRBV4-1 with TRBJ1-2; no reliable D call. V lost 0 bases and J 0 bases, leaving 2 bases between the germline ends. CDR3 length: 13 amino acids. Germline V gives CDR1 MGHRA, CDR2 YSYEKL. Here the CDR3 DNA reads TGCGCCAGCAGCCAAGAATCTAACTATGGCTACACCTTC. This encodes CASSQESNYGYTF.

In its sample, this clonotype was seen many times. This chain links TRBV7-6 with TRBJ2-1; D remains ambiguous. Trimming left V 8 bases short and J 4 bases short, with 6 bases between. The V gene's germline CDR1 is SGHVS and CDR2 FNYEAQ. This CDR3 region has 11 residues. This CDR3 reads CASGRYNEQFF. The CDR3 DNA follows: TGTGCCAGCGGACGTTACAATGAGCAGTTCTTC.

This clonotype was recorded at least ten times. The chain links TRBV15 to TRBJ2-5; D not certain. The length of the CDR3 is 13 residues. The V end was cut by 4 bases, the J end by 3 bases, with 9 bases between. Germline V gene data show CDR1 as LNHNV and CDR2 as YYDKDF (reference sequence). CDR3 sequence: CATSTLDEETQYF. The CDR3 DNA follows: TGTGCCACCAGCACCCTTGACGAAGAGACCCAGTACTTC.